These 8 T cell receptor beta chains were sequenced from one sample in a study of shared clonotypes between healthy human individuals. The repertoire was sequenced with immunoSEQ multiplex PCR; TCRdb's copy has only in-frame clones and lacks some. The sample has more than 2,000,000 clones, more than 80% seen once. Input material: naive CD4+ T cells from PBMCs. Subset specified: CD45RA+ positively selected. All receptors come from a young man in good health. Some clones in this sample may be carry-over from other donors' samples.

The genes are TRBV29-1 and TRBJ2-1; no reliable D call. This CDR3 has 13 residues. V lost 1 base and J 3 bases, leaving 7 bases between the germline ends. In germline, CDR1 is SQVTM, CDR2 ANQGSEA. The CDR3 here is CSVEGKYYNEQFF. In DNA form, the CDR3 reads TGCAGCGTTGAAGGAAAGTACTACAATGAGCAGTTCTTC.

The chain carries TRBV7-9 and TRBJ2-3, with 11 positions matching TRBD2. Germline V lookup: CDR1 SEHNR, CDR2 FQNEAQ (reference sequence). CDR3 size: 18 residues. V shed 1 base, J shed 0 bases, and the junction held 6 bases outside the gene matches. The CDR3 loop reads CASSLGSSGRPSTDTQYF. Written as DNA, the CDR3 is TGTGCCAGCAGCTTAGGGTCTAGCGGGAGGCCGAGCACAGATACGCAGTATTTT.

The chain uses TRBV18 and TRBJ2-7; TRBD2 aligns across 13 bases. Per the germline V gene, CDR1 is KGHSH and CDR2 is LQKENI. This CDR3 has 19 amino acids. The junction had 13 bases not matched to a gene; V was cut back by 2 bases and J by 3 bases. CDR3 amino acids: CASSPIVMELAGGYYEQYF. For the CDR3, the DNA is TGTGCCAGCTCACCAATCGTTATGGAACTAGCGGGAGGGTACTACGAGCAGTACTTC.

CDR3 sequence reads: CAISDGRHEQYF. The CDR3 coding sequence is TGTGCCATCAGTGATGGACGGCACGAGCAGTACTTC. The chain has TRBV10-3 and TRBJ2-7; no definite D call. This CDR3 is 12 amino acids long. CDR1 and CDR2 (germline): ENHRY, SYGVKD. V shed 3 bases and J shed 5 bases, with 8 bases lying between them.

The chain employs TRBV28 and TRBJ2-7; D uncertain. The CDR3 consists of 14 residues. The germline gives CDR1 MDHEN, CDR2 SYDVKM. Trimming removed 5 bases from V and 2 bases from J, with 13 bases in between. The chain's CDR3 is CASSLTPGAYEQYF. CDR3 nucleotide sequence: TGTGCCAGCAGTCTAACCCCTGGGGCCTACGAGCAGTACTTC.

On this clone itself: Distinct nucleotide sequences in the sample also encode this CDR3. The rearrangement uses TRBV2 and TRBJ1-1; possibly TRBD1 for D (6 bases). The CDR3 spans 14 residues. The V gene lost 6 bases and the J gene lost 1 base, with 12 bases spanning the gap. The germline V gene has CDR1 SNHLY and CDR2 FYNNEI. CDR3 coding DNA: TGTGCCAGCAGGGAGACAGGTGCGAACACTGAAGCTTTCTTT. Protein: CASRETGANTEAFF.

The CDR3 loop is CASSEIRPDRYLSYEQYF. The DNA of the CDR3 is TGTGCCAGCAGTGAAATCCGACCGGACAGGTATCTCTCCTACGAGCAGTACTTC. This chain links TRBV6-1 with TRBJ2-7, with TRBD1 matching over 7 bases. V shed 2 bases, J shed 0 bases, and the junction held 13 bases outside the gene matches. CDR1 is MNHNS and CDR2 is SASEGT in the germline V gene. The CDR3 is 18 residues long.

On this clone itself: A much larger clone differs by one base, so this may be a read error. Additional DNA sequences in this sample encode the identical CDR3. V is TRBV28 and J is TRBJ1-5; 10 bases are shared with TRBD1. Germline CDR1 is MDHEN and CDR2 is SYDVKM. The CDR3 has 14 amino acids. J was trimmed by 2 bases and V by 6 bases; bases with no gene match: 1. CDR3 residues: CASSGTGGNQPQHF. The CDR3 DNA reads as TGTGCCAGCAGCGGGACAGGGGGCAATCAGCCCCAGCATTTT.